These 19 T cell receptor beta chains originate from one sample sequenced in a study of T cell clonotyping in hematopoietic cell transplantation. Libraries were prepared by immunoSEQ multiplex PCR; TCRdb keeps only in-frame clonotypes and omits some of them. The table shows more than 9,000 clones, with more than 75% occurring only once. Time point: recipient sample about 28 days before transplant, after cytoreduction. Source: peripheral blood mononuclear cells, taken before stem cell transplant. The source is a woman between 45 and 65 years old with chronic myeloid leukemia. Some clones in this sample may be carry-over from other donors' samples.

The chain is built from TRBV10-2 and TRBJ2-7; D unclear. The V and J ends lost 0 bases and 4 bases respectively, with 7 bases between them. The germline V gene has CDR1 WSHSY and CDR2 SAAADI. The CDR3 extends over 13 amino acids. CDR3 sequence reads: CASSESSEYEQYF. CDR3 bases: TGCGCCAGCAGTGAGTCCTCAGAGTACGAGCAGTACTTC.

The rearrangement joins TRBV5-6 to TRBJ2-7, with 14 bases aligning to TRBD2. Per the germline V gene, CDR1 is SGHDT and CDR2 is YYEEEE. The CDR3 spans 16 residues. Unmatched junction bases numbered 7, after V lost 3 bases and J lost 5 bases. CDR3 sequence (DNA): TGTGCCAGCAGCTCGGGACTAGCGGGAGTTAGTGACGAGCAGTACTTC. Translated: CASSSGLAGVSDEQYF.

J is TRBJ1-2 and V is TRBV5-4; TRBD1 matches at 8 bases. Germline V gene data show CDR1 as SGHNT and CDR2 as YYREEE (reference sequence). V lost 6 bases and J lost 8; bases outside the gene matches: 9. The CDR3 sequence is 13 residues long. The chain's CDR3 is CASTPTGAYGYTF. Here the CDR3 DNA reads TGTGCCAGCACCCCGACAGGGGCGTACGGCTACACCTTC.

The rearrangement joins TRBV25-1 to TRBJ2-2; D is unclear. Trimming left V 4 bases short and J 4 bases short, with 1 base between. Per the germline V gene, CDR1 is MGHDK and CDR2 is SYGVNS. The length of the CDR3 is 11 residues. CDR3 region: CASSVTGELFF. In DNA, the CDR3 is TGTGCCAGCAGTGTCACCGGGGAGCTGTTTTTT.

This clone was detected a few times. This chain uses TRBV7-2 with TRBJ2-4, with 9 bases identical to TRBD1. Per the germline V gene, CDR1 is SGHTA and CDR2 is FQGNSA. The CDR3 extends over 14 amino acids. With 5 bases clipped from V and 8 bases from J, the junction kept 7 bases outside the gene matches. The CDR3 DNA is TGTGCCAGCAGCGCAGGGACAGGGTTAGACATTCAGTACTTC. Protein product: CASSAGTGLDIQYF. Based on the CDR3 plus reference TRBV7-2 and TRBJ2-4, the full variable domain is GAGVSQSPSNKVTEKGKDVELRCDPISGHTALYWYRQSLGQGLEFLIYFQGNSAPDKSGLPSDRFSAERTGGSVSTLTIQRTQQEDSAVYLCASSAGTGLDIQYFGAGTRLSVL.

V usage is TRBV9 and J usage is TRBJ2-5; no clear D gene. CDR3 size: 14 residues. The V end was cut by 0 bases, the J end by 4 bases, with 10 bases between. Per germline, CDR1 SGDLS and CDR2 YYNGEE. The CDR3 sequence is CASSVDKGGETQYF. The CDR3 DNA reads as TGTGCCAGCAGCGTAGATAAGGGCGGAGAGACCCAGTACTTC.

The CDR3 sequence: CASSPGTEYNEQFF. The CDR3 DNA is TGTGCCAGCAGCCCAGGGACAGAATACAATGAGCAGTTCTTC. The chain has TRBV9 and TRBJ2-1; TRBD1 matches at 7 bases. V lost 4 bases, J lost 4 bases, and 5 bases stayed unmatched. The CDR3 runs to 14 residues. CDR1 is SGDLS, CDR2 YYNGEE, per germline.

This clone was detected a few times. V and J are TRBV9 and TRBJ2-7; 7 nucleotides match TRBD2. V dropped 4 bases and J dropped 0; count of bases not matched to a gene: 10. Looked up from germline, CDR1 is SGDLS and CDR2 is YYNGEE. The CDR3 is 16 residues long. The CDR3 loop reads CASSPRTSARSYEQYF. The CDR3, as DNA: TGTGCCAGCAGCCCCCGAACTAGCGCCCGCTCCTACGAGCAGTACTTC.

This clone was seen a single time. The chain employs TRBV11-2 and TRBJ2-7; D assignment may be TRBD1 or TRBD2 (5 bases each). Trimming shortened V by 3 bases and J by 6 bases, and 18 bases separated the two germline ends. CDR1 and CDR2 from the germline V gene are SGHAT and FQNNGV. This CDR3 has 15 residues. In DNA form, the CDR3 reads TGTGCCAGCAGCTTCCCGGGACCAGGCTTGGGCGAGCAGTACTTC. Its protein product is CASSFPGPGLGEQYF.

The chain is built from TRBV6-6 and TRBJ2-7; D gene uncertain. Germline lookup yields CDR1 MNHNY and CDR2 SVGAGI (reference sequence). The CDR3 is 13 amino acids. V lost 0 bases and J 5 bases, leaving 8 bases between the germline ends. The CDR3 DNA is TGTGCCAGCAGTTACTCCGGATCGGACGAGCAGTACTTC. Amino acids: CASSYSGSDEQYF.

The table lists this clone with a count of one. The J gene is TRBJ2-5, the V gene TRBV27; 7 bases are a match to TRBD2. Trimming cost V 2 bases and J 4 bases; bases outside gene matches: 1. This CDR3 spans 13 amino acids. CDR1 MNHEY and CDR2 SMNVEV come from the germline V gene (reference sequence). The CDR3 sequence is CASSLAGAETQYF. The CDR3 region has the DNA TGTGCCAGCAGTTTAGCGGGAGCAGAGACCCAGTACTTC.

CDR3 sequence: CASSGDRAAKNIQYF. The DNA of the CDR3 is TGTGCCAGCAGCGGGGACAGGGCAGCGAAGAACATTCAGTACTTC. V gene TRBV7-6 combines with J gene TRBJ2-4, with TRBD1 matching 9 bases. The trim removed 5 bases at V and 7 bases at J, leaving 9 bases unmatched. The CDR3 covers 15 residues. The germline V gene encodes CDR1 SGHVS and CDR2 FNYEAQ.

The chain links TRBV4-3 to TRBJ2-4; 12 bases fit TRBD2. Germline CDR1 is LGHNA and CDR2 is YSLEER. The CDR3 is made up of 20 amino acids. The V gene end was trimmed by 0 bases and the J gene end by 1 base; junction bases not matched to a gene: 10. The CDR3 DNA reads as TGCGCCAGCAGCCAAGAGCTAGCGGGAGGGCCGGGGAAGGCCAAAAACATTCAGTACTTC. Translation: CASSQELAGGPGKAKNIQYF.

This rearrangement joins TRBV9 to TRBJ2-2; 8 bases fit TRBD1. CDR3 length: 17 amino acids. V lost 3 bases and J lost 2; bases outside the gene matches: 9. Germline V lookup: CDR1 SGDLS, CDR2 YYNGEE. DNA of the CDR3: TGTGCCAGCAGCGCCAACCGACAGGGGCGTAACACCGGGGAGCTGTTTTTT. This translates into CASSANRQGRNTGELFF.

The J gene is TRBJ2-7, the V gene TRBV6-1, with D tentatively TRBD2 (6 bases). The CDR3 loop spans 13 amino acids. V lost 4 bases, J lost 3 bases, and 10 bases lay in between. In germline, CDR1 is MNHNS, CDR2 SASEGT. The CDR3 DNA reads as TGTGCCAGCAGTGGGGGACTGAGCTACGAGCAGTACTTC. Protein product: CASSGGLSYEQYF.

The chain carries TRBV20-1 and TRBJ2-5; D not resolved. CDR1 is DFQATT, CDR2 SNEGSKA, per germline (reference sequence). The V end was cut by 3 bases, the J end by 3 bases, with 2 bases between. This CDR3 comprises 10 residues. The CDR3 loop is CSASEETQYF. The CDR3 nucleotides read TGCAGTGCTAGCGAAGAGACCCAGTACTTC.

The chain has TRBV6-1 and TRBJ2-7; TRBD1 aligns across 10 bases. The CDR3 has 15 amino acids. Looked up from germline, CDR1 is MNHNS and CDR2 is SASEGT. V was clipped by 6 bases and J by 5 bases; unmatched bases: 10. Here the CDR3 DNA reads TGTGCCAGCAGACTCGACAGGGGGCGCGTAAACGAGCAGTACTTC. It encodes CASRLDRGRVNEQYF.

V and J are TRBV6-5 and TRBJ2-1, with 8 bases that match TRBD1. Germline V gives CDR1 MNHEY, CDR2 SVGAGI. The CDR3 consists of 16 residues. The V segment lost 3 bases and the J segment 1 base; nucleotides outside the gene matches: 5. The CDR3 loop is CASSYSRGLSYNEQFF. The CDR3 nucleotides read TGTGCCAGCAGTTATAGCAGGGGGCTGTCCTACAATGAGCAGTTCTTC.

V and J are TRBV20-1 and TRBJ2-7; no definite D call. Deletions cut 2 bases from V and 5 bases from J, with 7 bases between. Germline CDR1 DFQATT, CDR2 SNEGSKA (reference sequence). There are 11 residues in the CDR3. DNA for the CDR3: TGCAGTGCTAGAATGGTCGACGAGCAGTACTTC. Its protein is CSARMVDEQYF.